The sequence of this TCR beta chain was determined in a study of T cells in Graves' hyperthyroidism and ophthalmopathy. Overall study: Peripheral blood collection took place at initial diagnosis, before any treatment.

Many counts were recorded for this clonotype. Antigen specificity is unknown. Amplification yielded TCR beta CDR3 regions, with RNA transcripts as the source. First-round RT-PCR with HTBI primers amplified the TCR CDR3 region. TCRdb called the multiplex PCR reads again in MiXCR, with one record for every CDR3 protein. Of under 450,000 distinct CDR3 sequences in the sample, approximately 18% were seen once. V lost 3 bases to trimming and J lost 6 bases; unmatched junction nucleotides: 3. This CDR3 has 14 residues. Study-wide findings and caveats: By a 13 V-J model, ophthalmopathy was set apart from stable hyperthyroidism.

The specimen sequenced was blood. V usage is TRBV12-3 or TRBV12-4 and J usage is TRBJ2-1; 9 bases agree with TRBD2. The sequence derives from a woman in her 30s with Graves' hyperthyroidism that later progressed to Graves' ophthalmopathy. The CDR3 region has the DNA TGTGCCAGCAGTTTGCGGGAGGGCAGCAATGAGCAGTTCTTC. Translation gives CASSLREGSNEQFF.